Sequencing of this T cell receptor (beta chain) was carried out in a study of cytomegalovirus exposure and HLA in healthy donors. V was trimmed by 3 bases and J by 8 bases, leaving 10 bases between them. The CDR3 totals 13 residues. CDR1 is MNHEY and CDR2 is SMNVEV in the germline V gene (reference sequence). The PCR was carried out with 60 Vbeta primers and 13 Jbeta primers. Sequencing was performed with immunoSEQ multiplex PCR; in TCRdb, only in-frame clones are kept and a portion is missing. This table has tens of thousands of clones, approximately 80% appearing once. The J gene is TRBJ1-4, the V gene TRBV27; the D is unclear. Sequencing input: PBMCs. The clonotype comes from a middle-aged woman in good health and CMV-seropositive. The CDR3 nucleotides read TGTGCCAGCAGTTTGGTTCCGGGAGAAAAACTGTTTTTT. The encoded protein is CASSLVPGEKLFF.